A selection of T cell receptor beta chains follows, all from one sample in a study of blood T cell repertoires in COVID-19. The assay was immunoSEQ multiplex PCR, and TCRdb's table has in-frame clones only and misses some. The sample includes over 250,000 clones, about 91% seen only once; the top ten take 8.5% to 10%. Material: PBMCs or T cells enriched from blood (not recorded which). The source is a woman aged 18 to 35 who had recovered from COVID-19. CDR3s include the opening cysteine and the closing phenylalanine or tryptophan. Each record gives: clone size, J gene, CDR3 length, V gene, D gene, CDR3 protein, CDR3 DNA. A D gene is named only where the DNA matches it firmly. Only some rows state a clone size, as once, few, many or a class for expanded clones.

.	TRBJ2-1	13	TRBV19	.	CASSAGRINEQFF	TGTGCCAGTAGTGCTGGCAGGATCAATGAGCAGTTCTTC
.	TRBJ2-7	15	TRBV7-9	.	CASSLEVQGVHEQYF	TGTGCCAGCAGCTTAGAGGTACAGGGAGTCCACGAGCAGTACTTC
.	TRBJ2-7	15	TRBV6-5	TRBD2	CASDEPGLAGYEQYF	TGTGCAAGCGATGAACCGGGACTAGCGGGCTACGAGCAGTACTTC
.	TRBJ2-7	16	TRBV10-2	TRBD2	CASSKTSGTPSYEQYF	TGCGCCAGCAGTAAGACTAGCGGGACTCCCTCCTACGAGCAGTACTTC
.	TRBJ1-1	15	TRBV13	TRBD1	CASRETGGLNTEAFF	TGTGCCAGCAGAGAGACAGGGGGGTTGAACACTGAAGCTTTCTTT
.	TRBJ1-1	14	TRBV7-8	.	CASSFRGRATEAFF	TGTGCCAGCAGCTTTAGGGGCAGGGCTACTGAAGCTTTCTTT
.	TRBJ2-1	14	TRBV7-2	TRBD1	CASSQGQLYNEQFF	TGTGCCAGCAGCCAGGGACAGCTCTACAATGAGCAGTTCTTC
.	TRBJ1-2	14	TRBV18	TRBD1	CASSLGQGNYGYTF	TGTGCCAGCTCTCTCGGACAGGGGAACTATGGCTACACCTTC
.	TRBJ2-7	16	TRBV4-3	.	CASSQDRGSAIREQYF	TGCGCCAGCAGCCAAGATCGGGGTAGCGCGATTCGCGAGCAGTACTTC
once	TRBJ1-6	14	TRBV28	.	CASSLTGVNSPLHF	TGTGCCAGCAGTTTAACGGGGGTAAATTCACCCCTCCACTTT
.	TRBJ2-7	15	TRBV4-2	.	CASSQGAQDTYEQYF	TGTGCCAGCAGCCAAGGGGCACAGGACACCTACGAGCAGTACTTC
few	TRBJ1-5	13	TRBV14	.	CASSPDSNQPQHF	TGTGCCAGCAGCCCGGACAGTAATCAGCCCCAGCATTTT
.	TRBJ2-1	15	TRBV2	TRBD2	CASLLRLAVYNEQFF	TGTGCCAGCCTCCTGAGACTAGCGGTTTACAATGAGCAGTTCTTC
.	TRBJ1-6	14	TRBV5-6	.	CASSLVQVNSPLHF	TGTGCCAGCAGCTTGGTCCAGGTCAATTCACCCCTCCACTTT
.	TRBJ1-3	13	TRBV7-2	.	CASSLAGSNTIYF	TGTGCCAGCAGCTTAGCGGGCTCGAACACCATATATTTT
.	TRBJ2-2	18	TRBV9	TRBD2	CASSSRDSGTIKTGELFF	TGTGCCAGCAGCTCCCGTGACAGCGGGACCATAAAGACCGGGGAGCTGTTTTTT
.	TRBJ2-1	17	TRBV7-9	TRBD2	CASSLGRGTSFHNEQFF	TGTGCCAGCAGCTTAGGCCGAGGGACTAGTTTTCATAATGAGCAGTTCTTC
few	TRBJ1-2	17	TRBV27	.	CASSYFSPTGELDGYTF	TGTGCCAGCAGTTATTTTTCCCCCACGGGGGAGCTTGATGGCTACACCTTC
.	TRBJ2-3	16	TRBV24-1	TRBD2	CATSDYTSGSTDTQYF	TGTGCCACCAGTGATTACACTAGCGGAAGCACAGATACGCAGTATTTT
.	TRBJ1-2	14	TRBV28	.	CASSLLSGWYGYTF	TGTGCCAGCAGTTTATTATCGGGATGGTATGGCTACACCTTC
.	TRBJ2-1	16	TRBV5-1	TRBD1	CASSQGTGSSYNEQFF	TGCGCCAGCAGCCAGGGGACAGGGAGCTCCTACAATGAGCAGTTCTTC
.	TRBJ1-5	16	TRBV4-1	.	CASSPGVAGSNQPQHF	TGCGCCAGCAGCCCCGGTGTGGCGGGGAGCAATCAGCCCCAGCATTTT
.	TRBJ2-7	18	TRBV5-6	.	CASRVGTGFLAGYYEQYF	TGTGCCAGCAGGGTCGGGACAGGGTTCCTAGCGGGATACTACGAGCAGTACTTC
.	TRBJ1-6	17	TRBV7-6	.	CASSHGGVKGDNSPLHF	TGTGCCAGCAGCCACGGGGGGGTAAAGGGGGATAATTCACCCCTCCACTTT
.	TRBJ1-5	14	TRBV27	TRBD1	CASSLRDRYQPQHF	TGTGCCAGCAGTCTCCGGGACAGGTATCAGCCCCAGCATTTT
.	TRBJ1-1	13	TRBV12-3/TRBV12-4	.	CASSPFVGTEAFF	TGTGCCAGCAGTCCCTTTGTCGGCACTGAAGCTTTCTTT
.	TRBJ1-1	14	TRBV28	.	CASSLEGLNTEAFF	TGTGCCAGCAGTTTAGAGGGTCTCAACACTGAAGCTTTCTTT
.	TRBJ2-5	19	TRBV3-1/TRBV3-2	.	CASSLPIGAGPHGQETQYF	TGTGCCAGCAGCCTCCCAATTGGGGCTGGGCCCCACGGCCAAGAGACCCAGTACTTC
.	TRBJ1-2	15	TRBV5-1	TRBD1	CASSLDRTGLGGYTF	TGCGCCAGCAGCTTGGACCGGACAGGGCTTGGTGGCTACACCTTC
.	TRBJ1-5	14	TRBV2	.	CASTMRGGDQPQHF	TGTGCCAGCACCATGAGGGGGGGCGATCAGCCCCAGCATTTT
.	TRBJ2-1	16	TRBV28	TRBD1	CASSSRGGQGAYEQFF	TGTGCCAGCAGTTCAAGAGGAGGACAGGGGGCCTATGAGCAGTTCTTC
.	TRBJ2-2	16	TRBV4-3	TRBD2	CASSRGLAGLTGELFF	TGCGCCAGCAGCCGCGGACTAGCGGGGCTCACCGGGGAGCTGTTTTTT
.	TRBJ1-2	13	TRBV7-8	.	CASGDRANYGYTF	TGTGCCAGCGGCGACAGAGCTAACTATGGCTACACCTTC
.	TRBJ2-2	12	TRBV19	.	CASRTESGELFF	TGTGCCAGTAGGACAGAGTCGGGGGAGCTGTTTTTT
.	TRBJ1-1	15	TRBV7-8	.	CASSFSGEFRTEAFF	TGTGCCAGCAGCTTTTCCGGAGAATTTAGGACTGAAGCTTTCTTT
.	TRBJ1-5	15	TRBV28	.	CASSPGGAGNQPQHF	TGTGCCAGCAGTCCGGGGGGCGCGGGCAATCAGCCCCAGCATTTT
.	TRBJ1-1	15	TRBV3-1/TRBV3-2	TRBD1	CASSRQGRLNTEAFF	TGTGCCAGCAGCCGACAGGGGAGGTTGAACACTGAAGCTTTCTTT
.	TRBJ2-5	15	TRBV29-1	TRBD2	CSVALLGGAGETQYF	TGCAGCGTCGCCCTCCTCGGGGGGGCAGGAGAGACCCAGTACTTC
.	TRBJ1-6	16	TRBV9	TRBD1	CASSARQGPYNSPLHF	TGTGCCAGCAGCGCCAGACAGGGACCCTATAATTCACCCCTCCACTTT
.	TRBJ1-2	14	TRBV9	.	CASSDIVASYGYTF	TGTGCCAGCAGCGATATTGTTGCCAGCTATGGCTACACCTTC
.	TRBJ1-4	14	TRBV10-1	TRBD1	CASRDQGAREKLFF	TGCGCCAGCAGAGACCAGGGGGCACGTGAAAAACTGTTTTTT
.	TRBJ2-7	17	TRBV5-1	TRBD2	CASSPYGRSGGNYEQYF	TGCGCCAGCAGCCCGTATGGTCGTAGCGGGGGAAACTACGAGCAGTACTTC
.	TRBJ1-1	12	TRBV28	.	CASTQGALEAFF	TGTGCCAGCACCCAAGGGGCCCTTGAAGCTTTCTTT
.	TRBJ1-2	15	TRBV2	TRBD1	CASRPDRVGNYGYTF	TGTGCCAGCAGACCCGACAGGGTTGGGAACTATGGCTACACCTTC
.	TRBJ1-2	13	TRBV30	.	CAWGDTDNYGYTF	TGTGCCTGGGGGGACACTGATAACTATGGCTACACCTTC
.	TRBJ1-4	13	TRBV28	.	CASSVWGNEKLFF	TGTGCCAGCAGTGTGTGGGGCAATGAAAAACTGTTTTTT
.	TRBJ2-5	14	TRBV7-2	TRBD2	CASSFLAGEETQYF	TGTGCCAGCAGCTTCTTAGCGGGGGAAGAGACCCAGTACTTC
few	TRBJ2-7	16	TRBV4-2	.	CASSQEARGGLDEQYF	TGTGCCAGCAGCCAAGAAGCAAGGGGAGGTCTCGACGAGCAGTACTTC